A selection of T cell receptor beta chains follows, all from one sample in a study of shared clonotypes between healthy human individuals. Assay used: immunoSEQ multiplex PCR; TCRdb lists only in-frame clones, some missing. This sample has 2 million or so clones, with about 94% found just once. The sample comprised naive CD8+ T cells sorted from blood. These receptors all come from a man aged 18 to 29 in good health. Each CDR3 is given with its conserved first and last residue. The order of the fields is clone size, J gene, V gene, D gene, CDR3 DNA, CDR3 protein. D genes are given only for firm matches. A row's size may be missing; if present it is once, few, many or a size class.

>NA|TRBJ2-1|TRBV6-5|NA
TGTGCCAGCAGTTCCTACAGGGCGCACTACAATGAGCAGTTCTTC
CASSSYRAHYNEQFF
>NA|TRBJ2-5|TRBV7-8|NA
TGTGCCAGCAGCTTATGGGGCGGGACTCAAGAGACCCAGTACTTC
CASSLWGGTQETQYF
>NA|TRBJ1-2|TRBV30|NA
TGTGCCTGGAGTCCCAATTCGGCCCCTTTCTATGGCTACACCTTC
CAWSPNSAPFYGYTF
>NA|TRBJ1-2|TRBV5-1|TRBD1
TGCGCCAGCAGCTTGGAGGGACAGTTCTATGGCTACACCTTC
CASSLEGQFYGYTF
>NA|TRBJ2-1|TRBV2|NA
TGTGCCAGCAGGGGGTTGGTCTGGGAAAATGAGCAGTTCTTC
CASRGLVWENEQFF
>NA|TRBJ2-5|TRBV4-2|NA
TGTGCCAGCAGCCAAGATCCGAACGGGGAGGAAGAGACCCAGTACTTC
CASSQDPNGEEETQYF
>NA|TRBJ1-3|TRBV11-2|TRBD1
TGTGCCAGCAGCTACTCACCCAGGGGGCTTGGAAACACCATATATTTT
CASSYSPRGLGNTIYF
>NA|TRBJ2-3|TRBV27|TRBD2
TGTGCCAGCAGTTCGACAGGACTAGCCAACACAGATACGCAGTATTTT
CASSSTGLANTDTQYF
>NA|TRBJ1-1|TRBV5-6|NA
TGTGCCAGCAGCCTCACACCCCGCGCTGAAGCTTTCTTT
CASSLTPRAEAFF
>NA|TRBJ2-7|TRBV7-8|TRBD2
TGTGCCAGCAGCTTCGGTAGCGGGGGGGCGGACGAGCAGTACTTC
CASSFGSGGADEQYF
>NA|TRBJ2-2|TRBV9|NA
TGTGCCAGCAGCGTAGGAGGAGTCGGGGAGCTGTTTTTT
CASSVGGVGELFF
>NA|TRBJ1-2|TRBV14|NA
TGTGCCAGCAGCCCCTTCGACACGCGAGGCTACACCTTC
CASSPFDTRGYTF
>NA|TRBJ2-1|TRBV2|NA
TGTGCCAGCATCGGCGGGACATATGAGCAGTTCTTC
CASIGGTYEQFF
>NA|TRBJ2-7|TRBV2|NA
TGTGCCAGCAGGAGAGGGGGGGGACCCCAAGCCTACGAGCAGTACTTC
CASRRGGGPQAYEQYF
>NA|TRBJ2-1|TRBV18|NA
TGTGCCAGCTCACCATTGGTAGACAGCCCCTACAATGAGCAGTTCTTC
CASSPLVDSPYNEQFF
>NA|TRBJ1-2|TRBV5-6|NA
TGTGCCAGCAGCTTGGGAGGGACGTACTTGGGGTATGGCTACACCTTC
CASSLGGTYLGYGYTF
>NA|TRBJ2-5|TRBV30|TRBD2
TGTGCCTGGAGTGGGACTAGCGGGGGAATGTGGGAGACCCAGTACTTC
CAWSGTSGGMWETQYF
>NA|TRBJ1-2|TRBV13|NA
TGTGCCAGCAACGTTGGGAAGATGGACTACACCTTC
CASNVGKMDYTF
>NA|TRBJ1-3|TRBV5-1|TRBD1
TGCGCCAGCAGCACGACAGGGGGAAACACCATATATTTT
CASSTTGGNTIYF
>NA|TRBJ2-7|TRBV10-3|NA
TGTGCCATCAGTCAGGGTCCTCCTGAAGGGGCCATCAAATACGAGCAGTACTTC
CAISQGPPEGAIKYEQYF
>NA|TRBJ2-1|TRBV5-1|TRBD1
TGCGCCAGCAGCACCGGGACAGGGGGCAATGAGCAGTTCTTC
CASSTGTGGNEQFF
>NA|TRBJ1-4|TRBV27|NA
TGTGCCAGCAGTTTTGGGCAGGGGAGGGCGGAACTGTTTTTT
CASSFGQGRAELFF
>NA|TRBJ2-7|TRBV30|TRBD2
TGTGCCTGGAGTGTATCTAGCGGACCGTACGAGCAGTACTTC
CAWSVSSGPYEQYF
>NA|TRBJ2-5|TRBV11-2|TRBD2
TGTGCCAGCAGCTTTAGCGGGGGCCAAGAGACCCAGTACTTC
CASSFSGGQETQYF
>NA|TRBJ1-1|TRBV27|NA
TGTGCCAGCAGTTTTCCCGGGTTAGACCACACTGAAGCTTTCTTT
CASSFPGLDHTEAFF
>NA|TRBJ2-4|TRBV11-2|NA
TGTGCCAGCAGCCCGGGGGTACAGGGTTCCTCCAAAAACATTCAGTACTTC
CASSPGVQGSSKNIQYF
>NA|TRBJ1-1|TRBV7-9|NA
TGTGCCGCGGGAAGTTACACTGAAGCTTTCTTT
CAAGSYTEAFF
>NA|TRBJ1-3|TRBV6-5|TRBD1
TGTGCCAGCAGTAAACAGGGGATCCCTGGAAACACCATATATTTT
CASSKQGIPGNTIYF
>once|TRBJ1-1|TRBV10-2|NA
TGCGCCAGCAGTGAGGGTCTGCGCACTGAAGCTTTCTTT
CASSEGLRTEAFF
>NA|TRBJ1-2|TRBV11-2|NA
TGTGCCAGCAGCTTAGATCAGCCACCGGTATCGAAAGGCTACACCTTC
CASSLDQPPVSKGYTF
>NA|TRBJ2-2|TRBV2|TRBD1
TGTGCCAGCATATTAGGGACAGGGGCCCTAACCGGGGAGCTGTTTTTT
CASILGTGALTGELFF
>NA|TRBJ1-1|TRBV30|NA
TGTGCCTGGAGTGTACAGGGAAACACTGAAGCTTTCTTT
CAWSVQGNTEAFF
>NA|TRBJ2-3|TRBV15|NA
TGTGCCACCAGCAGAGTCGTAACAGATACGCAGTATTTT
CATSRVVTDTQYF
>NA|TRBJ2-3|TRBV10-1|NA
TGCGCCAGCCAAGCCTCGAGACGCACAGATACGCAGTATTTT
CASQASRRTDTQYF
>NA|TRBJ1-3|TRBV28|NA
TGTGCCAGCCATCCTCTATACCGCTCTGGAAACACCATATATTTT
CASHPLYRSGNTIYF
>NA|TRBJ1-2|TRBV4-1|NA
TGCGCCAGCAGCCAAGAGCTCGCGGTCTATGGCTACACCTTC
CASSQELAVYGYTF
>NA|TRBJ2-3|TRBV9|TRBD2
TGTGCCAGCAGCGTAGAACTAGCGGCTAGCACAGATACGCAGTATTTT
CASSVELAASTDTQYF
>NA|TRBJ2-2|TRBV29-1|NA
TGCAGCGTTGTCATTCTCGGGGAGCTGTTTTTT
CSVVILGELFF
>NA|TRBJ2-3|TRBV7-9|TRBD1
TGTGCCAGCGGGGGACAGACGGACACAGATACGCAGTATTTT
CASGGQTDTDTQYF
>NA|TRBJ1-2|TRBV4-3|NA
TGCGCCAGCAGCCAAGATGGGCTTGGGGGAAATGGCTACACCTTC
CASSQDGLGGNGYTF
>NA|TRBJ2-7|TRBV29-1|TRBD2
TGCAGCGCTCATAGCGGGAGCTCCTACGAGCAGTACTTC
CSAHSGSSYEQYF
>NA|TRBJ2-7|TRBV7-9|NA
TGTGCCAGCAGCTCCTCAGCGAGCTACGAGCAGTACTTC
CASSSSASYEQYF
>NA|TRBJ2-1|TRBV27|TRBD2
TGTGCCAGCAGTTTTGGAGCGGGGGGAAGCCATGAGCAGTTCTTC
CASSFGAGGSHEQFF
>NA|TRBJ2-3|TRBV27|NA
TGTGCCAGCAATGGAGGGTACACAGATACGCAGTATTTT
CASNGGYTDTQYF
>NA|TRBJ2-1|TRBV5-1|NA
TGCGCCAGCAGCTTAACGGGAATCTACAATGAGCAGTTCTTC
CASSLTGIYNEQFF
>NA|TRBJ2-3|TRBV9|TRBD2
TGTGCCAGCAGCCCAGGTAGCGGGGTGACTAGCACAGATACGCAGTATTTT
CASSPGSGVTSTDTQYF
>NA|TRBJ2-7|TRBV7-8|NA
TGTGCCATTGAGGACTTATCCTCCTACGAGCAGTACTTC
CAIEDLSSYEQYF
>NA|TRBJ2-5|TRBV6-6|TRBD2
TGTGCCAGCAGTCGCCCGGGACTAGCACCGGAGACCCAGTACTTC
CASSRPGLAPETQYF
>NA|TRBJ2-7|TRBV19|NA
TGTGCCAGTAGTATTGGGCTAGCTGGGTACGAGCAGTACTTC
CASSIGLAGYEQYF
>NA|TRBJ2-5|TRBV7-9|NA
TGTGCCAGCAGCTTAACCAGAGCAGGGGATCGGCGGAACCAAGAGACCCAGTACTTC
CASSLTRAGDRRNQETQYF
>NA|TRBJ1-2|TRBV27|TRBD1
TGTGCCAGCAGTTTCAGTCAATCCGGGACAGGGTATTATGGCTACACCTTC
CASSFSQSGTGYYGYTF
>NA|TRBJ2-3|TRBV6-6|NA
TGTGCCAGCAGTTATTTAGGGGGGTCCACAGATACGCAGTATTTT
CASSYLGGSTDTQYF
>NA|TRBJ2-1|TRBV5-4|NA
TGTGCCAGCAGCTTGGAAGGAGACAATGAGCAGTTCTTC
CASSLEGDNEQFF